The present TCR beta chain was sequenced within a study of T cells in Graves' hyperthyroidism and ophthalmopathy. Background on the study: Sampling of peripheral blood happened at initial diagnosis, prior to any treatment.

Broader study findings: The model anticipated ophthalmopathy a median about six months pre-onset.

Exclusions: uncontrolled infection, other autoimmune disease, pregnancy, lactation. Clinicians diagnosed patients from clinical symptoms, serum thyroxine and TRAb, thyroid ultrasound and orbital computed tomography. RNA transcripts gave rise to amplified TCR beta CDR3 regions. Primed by the HTBI set, a first-round RT-PCR was run on the TCR CDR3. Each CDR3 protein gets one entry after TCRdb re-called the multiplex PCR reads with MiXCR. Here the sample spans 550,000 to 800,000 distinct CDR3 sequences, 16% being singletons. The germline V gene has CDR1 SGHVS and CDR2 FQNEAQ. This CDR3 region has 16 residues. V shed 6 bases and J shed 0 bases, with 15 bases lying between them. This clonotype appeared many times. What it binds is unknown.

Specimen: blood. The origin of this receptor is a man aged 18-30 years with Graves' hyperthyroidism. The V gene is TRBV7-8, the J gene TRBJ2-1; D uncertain. The CDR3 region has the DNA TGTGCCAGCAGTTCCCGGACCGAGAGCTCCTACAATGAGCAGTTCTTC. Translation: CASSSRTESSYNEQFF.